This T cell receptor beta chain stems from a study of T cells in Graves' hyperthyroidism and ophthalmopathy. Per germline, CDR1 SQVTM and CDR2 ANQGSEA. There are 15 residues in the CDR3. At least ten counts were recorded for this clonotype. One end of the junction does not line up with germline, which may come from a read error. There were TCR beta CDR3 regions amplified from RNA transcripts. First-round RT-PCR of the TCR CDR3 relied on the HTBI primer set. MiXCR, run by TCRdb on the multiplex PCR reads, gives a single entry per CDR3 protein. The sample lists approximately 590,000 distinct CDR3 sequences; 15% to 17% were seen once.

The TCR sequence derives from a woman under 40 with Graves' hyperthyroidism. Sequencing was done on a sample of blood. The chain carries TRBV29-1 and TRBJ2-1; 14 bases are shared with TRBD2. The CDR3 DNA is TGCAGCGTCGAAGGGACTAGCGGGAGCTACAATGAGCAGTTCTTC. Protein sequence: CSVEGTSGSYNEQFF.